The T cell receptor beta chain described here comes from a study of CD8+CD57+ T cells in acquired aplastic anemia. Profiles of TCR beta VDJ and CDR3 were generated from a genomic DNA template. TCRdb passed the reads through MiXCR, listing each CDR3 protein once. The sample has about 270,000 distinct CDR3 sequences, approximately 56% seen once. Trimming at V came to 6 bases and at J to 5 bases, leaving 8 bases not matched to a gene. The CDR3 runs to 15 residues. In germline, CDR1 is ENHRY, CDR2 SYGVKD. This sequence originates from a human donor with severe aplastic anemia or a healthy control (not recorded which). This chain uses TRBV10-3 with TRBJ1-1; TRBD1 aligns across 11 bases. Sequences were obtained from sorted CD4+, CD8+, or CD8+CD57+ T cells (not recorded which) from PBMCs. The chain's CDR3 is CAIRGGTGGRTEAFF. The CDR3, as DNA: TGTGCCATCAGGGGGGGGACAGGGGGGCGAACTGAAGCTTTCTTT.